In this sample, the clone carrying this TCR beta chain turned up once. This sample was included in a study of control samples from healthy donors and cancer patients. The V and J ends lost 4 bases and 5 bases, in that order; junction bases with no gene match: 2. Germline assignment: CDR1 LGHDT and CDR2 YNNKEL (reference sequence). The CDR3 is made up of 13 amino acids. Measured with immunoSEQ multiplex PCR; TCRdb has only the in-frame clones, and not every one. The table shows 150,000 to 200,000 clones, with roughly 91% occurring only once. The receptor comes from a woman in her twenties or thirties in good health. The V and J genes are TRBV3-1 (or the pseudogene TRBV3-2) and TRBJ1-2, with TRBD1 matching 9 bases. The specimen was blood. CDR3 DNA: TGTGCCAGCAGCCGGGACAGGGTATATGGCTACACCTTC. Translation: CASSRDRVYGYTF.